These T cell receptor beta chains were read from a single sample in a study of shared clonotypes between healthy human individuals. Assay used: immunoSEQ multiplex PCR; TCRdb lists only in-frame clones, some missing. The data show around 2,100,000 clones, less than 95% seen once. The sequenced material came from naive CD8+ T cells sorted from blood. The receptors were gathered from a man between 18 and 35 years old in good health. The CDR3 runs from the conserved cysteine through the conserved F or W.

TRBJ2-7 TRBV6-6 CASRDRADEQYF
TRBJ2-1 TRBV28 CASSSTSGPYNEQFF
TRBJ1-1 TRBV7-8 CASSFTVMNTEAFF
TRBJ1-2 TRBV4-3 CASSQENYGYTF
TRBJ2-7 TRBV27 CASSLSTGYHEQYF
TRBJ2-1 TRBV4-3 CASSLRTGGNEQFF
TRBJ1-1 TRBV27 CASSLTRMNTEAFF
TRBJ2-7 TRBV10-1 CASSDPGGYEQYF
TRBJ1-2 TRBV4-1 CASSPGQNYGYTF
TRBJ1-6 TRBV5-4 CASSLRTRGENSPLHF
TRBJ2-7 TRBV14 CASSHPSGEQYF
TRBJ2-3 TRBV28 CASSSGQAGGLTDTQYF
TRBJ2-2 TRBV6-6 CASRVTGELFF
TRBJ2-7 TRBV28 CASSWAPGHLSYEQYF
TRBJ2-7 TRBV19 CASSPGLMYEQYF
TRBJ2-3 TRBV2 CASSDGGNTDTQYF
TRBJ2-5 TRBV2 CASSDEGLGQETQYF
TRBJ2-7 TRBV7-9 CASSSPPLGAYEQYF
TRBJ1-3 TRBV11-2 CASRGTGASGNTIYF
TRBJ1-5 TRBV6-5 CASSYSWGQPQHF
TRBJ2-7 TRBV27 CASSYSGGGLEQYF
TRBJ2-7 TRBV10-3 CAISELDRGHEQYF
TRBJ1-2 TRBV9 CASQGPRGYTF
TRBJ2-5 TRBV7-9 CASSGWGEETQYF
TRBJ2-5 TRBV27 CASSLAGGLALETQYF
TRBJ2-1 TRBV5-1 CASSFDLAGEYNEQFF
TRBJ1-5 TRBV27 CASSFIGTTNQPQHF
TRBJ1-4 TRBV28 CASSFRAAEKLFF
TRBJ1-2 TRBV7-9 CASSLVRADHGYTF
TRBJ1-5 TRBV7-9 CASSLTRTDYSNQPQHF
TRBJ2-7 TRBV7-9 CASSLMEQGSYEQYF
TRBJ1-6 TRBV7-9 CASSPGGRIAYNSPLHF
TRBJ1-3 TRBV6-1 CASSEDEKSSGNTIYF
TRBJ2-7 TRBV19 CASSMVVGYEQYF
TRBJ2-7 TRBV7-2 CASSLGLAGLSYEQYF
TRBJ2-7 TRBV5-6 CASSWTGDLYEQYF
TRBJ2-7 TRBV9 CASSAWGGVPSYEQYF
TRBJ2-7 TRBV28 CASSLPSGEGVYEQYF
TRBJ2-7 TRBV4-1 CASSKEGQGTEQYF
TRBJ2-2 TRBV11-2 CASSLGGYTGELFF
TRBJ2-1 TRBV7-9 CASSLAGLAGELGQFF
TRBJ2-2 TRBV14 CASSTYTGELFF
TRBJ2-7 TRBV7-9 CASSLVIPSGEQYF
TRBJ2-7 TRBV19 CASSSGFPYEQYF
TRBJ1-2 TRBV13 CASSFADANYGYTF
TRBJ2-1 TRBV7-9 CASSHAGLDLFF
TRBJ2-7 TRBV28 CASSEGHDYEQYF
TRBJ1-2 TRBV4-1 CASSQDIWDPNYGYTF
TRBJ2-1 TRBV6-1 CASSEASQASSITEQFF
TRBJ2-5 TRBV19 CASSETGVNLVQETQYF
TRBJ2-3 TRBV27 CASSLSLAGSTDTQYF
TRBJ2-7 TRBV19 CASSFGTGPYEQYF
TRBJ2-3 TRBV5-1 CASSPGTFSTDTQYF
TRBJ2-2 TRBV6-5 CASSYSGGGYTGELFF